One sample yielded the 10 T cell receptor beta chains listed below, sequenced in a study of technical replicates of blood from a few donors. TCRdb's table, derived via immunoSEQ multiplex PCR, lists solely in-frame clones and lacks some. The sample records under 95,000 clones, roughly 98% being singletons. The material sequenced was T cells isolated from PBMCs. The receptors originated from a human donor in good health.

This clone was detected only once. This sequence joins TRBV9 and TRBJ1-3, with D perhaps TRBD1 (6 bases). Per the germline V gene, CDR1 is SGDLS and CDR2 is YYNGEE. Trimming took off 0 bases at V and 0 bases at J, with 10 bases between the two ends. This CDR3 has 16 residues. The CDR3 spells CASSVAPGDSGNTIYF. The CDR3, as DNA: TGTGCCAGCAGCGTAGCGCCAGGGGACTCTGGAAACACCATATATTTT.

This clone is a singleton in its sample. This rearrangement joins TRBV28 to TRBJ1-1, with TRBD1 matching 9 bases. Germline V gives CDR1 MDHEN, CDR2 SYDVKM. The CDR3 contains 15 residues. V lost 8 bases, J lost 0 bases, and 7 bases stayed unmatched. CDR3 residues: CASASGQGMNTEAFF. The CDR3 DNA follows: TGTGCCAGCGCCTCGGGACAGGGCATGAACACTGAAGCTTTCTTT. The whole variable domain, remainder taken from reference TRBV28 and TRBJ1-1, is DVKVTQSSRYLVKRTGEKVFLECVQDMDHENMFWYRQDPGLGLRLIYFSYDVKMKEKGDIPEGYSVSREKKERFSLILESASTNQTSMYLCASASGQGMNTEAFFGQGTRLTVV.

The chain joins TRBV11-2 to TRBJ1-2, with D possibly being TRBD1 (6 bases). The CDR3 has 13 residues. Between the trimmed V and J ends, which lost 5 bases and 6 bases, there was a span of 13 bases. Germline CDR1 and CDR2: SGHAT and FQNNGV. CDR3 DNA: TGTGCCAGCAGCCTATGGACAGTAAATGGCTACACCTTC. This encodes CASSLWTVNGYTF.

The chain has TRBV5-1 and TRBJ2-5; D is possibly TRBD2 (5 bases). Trimming pared 4 bases from V and 4 bases from J, leaving 26 bases between. This CDR3 contains 18 residues. Looked up from germline, CDR1 is SGHRS and CDR2 is YFSETQ. The CDR3 sequence is CASSVPIIYGELTETQYF. The CDR3 DNA sequence: TGCGCCAGCAGCGTCCCCATTATTTACGGGGAATTAACAGAGACCCAGTACTTC.

CDR3 coding DNA: TGTGCCAGCAGTTCTCCTATTAGGCGGGAGAGCACAGATACGCAGTATTTT. This encodes CASSSPIRRESTDTQYF. This chain joins TRBV27 and TRBJ2-3, with 7 bases identical to TRBD2. The CDR3 loop spans 17 amino acids. V shed 4 bases, J shed 0 bases, and the junction held 10 bases outside the gene matches. Germline CDR1 is MNHEY and CDR2 is SMNVEV (reference sequence).

V and J are TRBV7-9 and TRBJ1-4; tentative D call: TRBD1 (5 bases). The V gene's germline CDR1 is SEHNR and CDR2 FQNEAQ (reference sequence). This CDR3 has 15 amino acids. Trimming shortened V by 5 bases and J by 8 bases, and 18 bases separated the two germline ends. This CDR3 is CASSPRGLGREKLFF. CDR3 DNA sequence: TGTGCCAGCAGCCCCCGGGGGTTAGGCAGGGAAAAACTGTTTTTT. The full variable domain, its missing parts supplied by reference TRBV7-9 and TRBJ1-4, is DTGVSQNPRHKITKRGQNVTFRCDPISEHNRLYWYRQTLGQGPEFLTYFQNEAQLEKSRLLSDRFSAERPKGSFSTLEIQRTEQGDSAMYLCASSPRGLGREKLFFGSGTQLSVL.

The CDR3 protein is CASSFGVVEQYF. The CDR3 DNA reads TGTGCCAGCAGCTTCGGGGTCGTCGAGCAGTACTTC. This sequence joins TRBV7-9 and TRBJ2-7, with D possibly TRBD2 on 5 matching bases. The CDR3 sequence is 12 residues long. V lost 3 bases, J lost 6 bases, and 9 bases lay in between. Germline V gene data show CDR1 as SEHNR and CDR2 as FQNEAQ (reference sequence).

This chain uses TRBV5-4 with TRBJ2-4; D unresolved. Germline CDR1 is SGHNT and CDR2 is YYREEE (reference sequence). This CDR3 has 12 amino acids. V shed 1 base and J shed 14 bases, with 13 bases lying between them. The CDR3 sequence: CASSLNSSPEYF. In nucleotides, the CDR3 is TGTGCCAGCAGCTTGAATTCGAGCCCGGAGTACTTC. The full variable domain, in which reference TRBV5-4 and TRBJ2-4 provide the parts outside the CDR3, is ETGVTQSPTHLIKTRGQQVTLRCSSQSGHNTVSWYQQALGQGPQFIFQYYREEENGRGNFPPRFSGLQFPNYSSELNVNALELDDSALYLCASSLNSSPEYFGAGTRLSVL.

The chain couples TRBV4-1 to TRBJ2-7; D possibly corresponds to TRBD2 (6 bases). Trimming removed 0 bases from V and 2 bases from J, with 14 bases in between. Germline lookup yields CDR1 MGHRA and CDR2 YSYEKL. CDR3 length equals 16 residues. CDR3 sequence: CASSQDPGDGAYEQYF. For the CDR3, the DNA is TGCGCCAGCAGCCAAGACCCGGGAGACGGTGCCTACGAGCAGTACTTC.

The rearrangement links TRBV7-6 to TRBJ1-1; 11 bases line up with TRBD1. V gave up 5 bases and J gave up 2 bases; unmatched junction bases: 13. The CDR3 runs 18 residues. CDR1 SGHVS and CDR2 FNYEAQ come from the germline V gene. The CDR3 spells CASSRSRDRGWANTEAFF. The CDR3 DNA reads as TGTGCCAGCAGCCGATCCCGGGACAGGGGGTGGGCTAACACTGAAGCTTTCTTT.